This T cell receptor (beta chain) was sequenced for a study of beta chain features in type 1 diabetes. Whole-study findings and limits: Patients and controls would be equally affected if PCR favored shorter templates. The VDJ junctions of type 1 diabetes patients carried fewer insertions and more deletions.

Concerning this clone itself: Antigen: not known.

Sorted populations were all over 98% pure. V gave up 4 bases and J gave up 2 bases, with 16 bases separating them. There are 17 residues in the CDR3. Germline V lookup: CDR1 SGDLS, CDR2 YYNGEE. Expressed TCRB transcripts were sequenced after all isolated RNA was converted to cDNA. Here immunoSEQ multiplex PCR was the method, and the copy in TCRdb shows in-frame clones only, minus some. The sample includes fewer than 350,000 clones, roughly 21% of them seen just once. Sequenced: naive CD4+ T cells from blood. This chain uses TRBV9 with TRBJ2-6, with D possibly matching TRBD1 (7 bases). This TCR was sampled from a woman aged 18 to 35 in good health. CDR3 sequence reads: CASSTPRGTAGANVLTF. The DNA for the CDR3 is TGTGCCAGCAGCACGCCCCGCGGGACAGCTGGGGCCAACGTCCTGACTTTC.